This T cell receptor beta chain was profiled in a study of blood T cell repertoires in COVID-19. Overall study context: Acute and convalescent COVID-19 samples came from the United States, Italy and Spain. The analysed material was cDNA or gDNA that came from T cells, B-cell-depleted T cells, or PBMCs.

Authors' methods: Amplification of reference gene primers was used by the study to estimate nucleated cell counts. Profiling relied on immunoSEQ multiplex PCR, and the TCRdb table lists in-frame clones only, not all of them. V, J and clone size derive from that table, while D and trimming were established from the DNA sequence. The data contain under 300,000 clones, about 86% of them seen just once; the ten biggest clones take up 2.5% to 3.5%. Losses at the gene ends were 7 bases for V and 5 bases for J; bases not matched to a gene: 11. Per the germline V gene, CDR1 is SNHLY and CDR2 is FYNNEI. This CDR3 spans 15 amino acids.

V and J are TRBV2 and TRBJ2-3, with TRBD1 matching 8 bases. The specimen sequenced was PBMCs or T cells enriched from blood (not recorded which). The origin of this receptor is a woman between 40 and 55 years old with acute COVID-19. CDR3 DNA: TGTGCCAGCATACGGGAGACAGGGGTGGAAGATACGCAGTATTTT. Translated, it gives CASIRETGVEDTQYF.